This T cell receptor beta chain stems from a study of human T cells and chemical hapten exposure. Overall study results and limits: With regard to DPC sensitization, TCRs above 1 in 1000 frequency did not change.

This clonotype was observed many times. Its cognate antigen is unknown. The V and J ends lost 3 bases and 2 bases respectively, with 10 bases between them. CDR1 and CDR2 (germline): SNHLY, FYNNEI. The CDR3 sequence is 14 residues long. TCRdb called the RACE reads again in MiXCR, with one record for every CDR3 protein. The sample includes 85,000 to 120,000 distinct CDR3 sequences, around 12% of them seen just once. Time point denoted: pre-sensitization, week 0. The treatment: therapeutic diphenylcyclopropenone sensitization with weekly scalp DPC. The V call is TRBV2, the J call TRBJ1-1; D is undetermined. The clonotype originates from a woman between 45 and 60 years old with alopecia areata. Some clones in this sample may be carry-over from other donors' samples. Here the sequenced sample was whole blood, taken in connection with sensitization to the hapten diphenylcyclopropenone (DPC). The CDR3 DNA reads as TGTGCCAGCAGTGACAGTGATCTTAACACTGAAGCTTTCTTT. Translation: CASSDSDLNTEAFF.